Listed below are T cell receptor beta chains from one sample, sequenced in a study of T-cell memory formation after mild COVID-19. One entry per CDR3 protein, called by TCRdb with MiXCR from the 5' RACE reads. The repertoire holds 150,000 to 200,000 distinct CDR3 sequences, around a fifth seen once, with 23% in the top ten. The specimen sequenced was PBMCs or a T cell subset sorted from them (not recorded which). The receptor set was obtained from an adult woman who had mild COVID-19 (a few samples of this study predate the infection). Cell type and time point are not known. Both conserved end residues are part of each CDR3. A D gene is named only where the DNA matches it firmly. Size is omitted from some rows. Given values are once, few, many or a class for expanded clones.

J,D,size,V,CDR3,DNA
TRBJ2-7,TRBD2,-,TRBV12-3/TRBV12-4,CASSFTRTSGRYEQYF,TGTGCCAGCAGTTTCACACGGACTAGCGGGAGGTACGAGCAGTACTTC
TRBJ2-5,-,-,TRBV15,CATSRDRDSLQETQYF,TGTGCCACCAGCAGAGATCGGGACTCCCTCCAAGAGACCCAGTACTTC
TRBJ2-7,-,-,TRBV29-1,CSVERQGPTYEQYF,TGCAGCGTTGAGCGGCAGGGGCCTACCTACGAGCAGTACTTC
TRBJ2-1,-,-,TRBV9,CASSADNYNEQFF,TGTGCCAGCAGCGCCGACAATTACAATGAGCAGTTCTTC
TRBJ2-2,-,few,TRBV7-9,CASSRGNTGELFF,TGTGCCAGTAGTCGGGGGAACACCGGGGAGCTGTTTTTT
TRBJ2-3,-,-,TRBV15,CATSRAQAAADTQYF,TGTGCCACCAGCAGAGCGCAGGCAGCCGCAGATACGCAGTATTTT
TRBJ2-7,TRBD2,-,TRBV6-2/TRBV6-3,CASRGLANPRQPYEQYF,TGTGCCAGCCGGGGACTAGCAAACCCCCGGCAACCCTACGAGCAGTACTTC
TRBJ2-7,TRBD2,-,TRBV28,CASSLWNSGSQYF,TGTGCCAGCAGTTTATGGAATAGCGGGTCCCAGTACTTC
TRBJ1-1,-,-,TRBV27,CASSLLDRPAEAFF,TGTGCCAGCAGTTTATTGGACAGACCCGCTGAAGCTTTCTTT
TRBJ2-1,-,-,TRBV7-2,CASSLTLWGQDNEQFF,TGTGCCAGCAGCTTAACGCTTTGGGGGCAGGACAATGAGCAGTTCTTC
TRBJ2-1,TRBD2,-,TRBV27,CASSPTSGSHHEQFF,TGTGCCAGCAGTCCGACTAGCGGGAGCCACCATGAGCAGTTCTTC
TRBJ2-7,-,-,TRBV20-1,CSAREGPCEQYF,TGCAGTGCTAGAGAGGGACCCTGCGAGCAGTACTTC
TRBJ2-7,TRBD2,-,TRBV7-8,CASSWEPASGSSYEQYF,TGTGCCAGCAGCTGGGAACCGGCTAGCGGGAGCTCCTACGAGCAGTACTTC
TRBJ1-2,-,few,TRBV7-3,CASSPPGGGLSGYTF,TGTGCCAGCAGCCCCCCTGGGGGGGGGCTGAGTGGCTACACCTTC
TRBJ1-2,-,-,TRBV14,CASSTPQDSGYTF,TGTGCCAGCAGCACCCCACAGGACTCCGGCTACACCTTC
TRBJ2-1,TRBD2,-,TRBV5-1,CASRGGSYNEQFF,TGCGCCAGCAGGGGCGGGAGCTACAATGAGCAGTTCTTC
TRBJ1-1,TRBD1,-,TRBV7-9,CASSQVGTAATEAFF,TGTGCCAGCAGCCAGGTCGGGACAGCCGCTACTGAAGCTTTCTTT
TRBJ2-1,-,few,TRBV24-1,CATSDLRTANEQFF,TGTGCCACCAGTGATTTGAGGACCGCAAATGAGCAGTTCTTC
TRBJ2-7,TRBD2,-,TRBV7-9,CASSQDREAYEQYF,TGTGCCAGCAGCCAAGATCGGGAGGCCTACGAGCAGTACTTC
TRBJ2-7,TRBD1,-,TRBV7-9,CDSSSTGAYEQYF,TGTGACAGCAGCTCGACAGGGGCCTACGAGCAGTACTTC
TRBJ2-7,-,-,TRBV2,CASSEGRTVTYEQYF,TGTGCCAGCAGTGAGGGCCGGACAGTCACCTACGAGCAGTACTTC
TRBJ2-7,TRBD2,few,TRBV7-8,CASSPYGGDYEQYF,TGTGCCAGCAGCCCTTACGGGGGGGACTACGAGCAGTACTTC
TRBJ2-5,-,few,TRBV6-5,CASSLGTWGRTQYF,TGTGCCAGCAGTTTAGGGACCTGGGGCAGGACCCAGTACTTC
TRBJ1-5,TRBD1,-,TRBV24-1,CATSEGQLNQPQHF,TGTGCCACCAGTGAGGGACAGCTCAATCAGCCCCAGCATTTT
TRBJ2-5,-,few,TRBV4-1,CASSQEGGGASLQETQYF,TGCGCCAGCAGCCAAGAGGGGGGTGGAGCTTCCCTCCAAGAGACCCAGTACTTC
TRBJ2-3,-,few,TRBV12-3/TRBV12-4,CASSLPRDKGRSTDTQYF,TGTGCCAGCAGTTTACCCAGGGACAAGGGGCGCAGCACAGATACGCAGTATTTT
TRBJ2-1,TRBD2,few,TRBV7-8,CASSLGGLAGVDEQFF,TGTGCCAGCAGCTTAGGGGGACTAGCGGGAGTTGATGAGCAGTTCTTC
TRBJ1-2,-,-,TRBV10-3,CAISGDGGLGYGYTF,TGTGCCATCAGTGGGGACGGGGGCCTGGGCTATGGCTACACCTTC
TRBJ2-3,-,-,TRBV24-1,CATSDFRGGTDTQYF,TGTGCCACCAGTGATTTCCGAGGGGGCACAGATACGCAGTATTTT
TRBJ2-7,TRBD1,-,TRBV7-9,CASSGLTGGGHYEQYF,TGTGCCAGCAGCGGGCTGACAGGGGGCGGACACTACGAGCAGTACTTC
TRBJ2-2,-,-,TRBV7-6,CASSVTWGGTGELFF,TGTGCCAGCAGCGTAACCTGGGGCGGCACCGGGGAGCTGTTTTTT
TRBJ2-7,-,few,TRBV7-9,CASRDSSSYEQYF,TGTGCCAGCAGGGACAGTTCCTCCTACGAGCAGTACTTC
TRBJ2-1,TRBD2,-,TRBV5-6,CASSLVLAGGARILGNEQFF,TGTGCCAGCAGCTTGGTCCTAGCGGGAGGGGCGCGGATCCTAGGCAATGAGCAGTTCTTC
TRBJ1-2,TRBD1,few,TRBV6-5,CASSYTGTDLYGYTF,TGTGCCAGCAGTTACACCGGGACAGATCTGTATGGCTACACCTTC
TRBJ2-1,TRBD1,-,TRBV27,CASTPIDRDEQFF,TGTGCCAGCACCCCCATCGACAGGGATGAGCAGTTCTTC
TRBJ2-7,-,-,TRBV12-3/TRBV12-4,CASSNPTYEQYF,TGTGCCAGCAGTAACCCAACCTACGAGCAGTACTTC
TRBJ1-5,-,few,TRBV27,CASSPFRGNQPQHF,TGTGCCAGCTCTCCGTTTAGGGGCAATCAGCCCCAGCATTTT
TRBJ2-7,-,few,TRBV12-3/TRBV12-4,CASSLRLSYEQYF,TGTGCCAGCAGTTTACGACTATCCTACGAGCAGTACTTC
TRBJ2-7,TRBD1,few,TRBV27,CASSFIRGPYEQYF,TGTGCCAGCAGTTTTATCAGGGGGCCCTACGAGCAGTACTTC
TRBJ2-3,TRBD1,-,TRBV9,CASSAAKAGGRDTQYF,TGTGCCAGCAGCGCCGCAAAGGCAGGGGGCAGAGATACGCAGTATTTT
TRBJ2-3,-,-,TRBV7-6,CASSPHRSTDTQYF,TGTGCCAGCAGCCCACATAGAAGCACAGATACGCAGTATTTT
TRBJ2-7,-,-,TRBV20-1,CSASPGVLNYEQYF,TGCAGTGCTAGCCCCGGGGTACTGAACTACGAGCAGTACTTC
TRBJ2-7,-,-,TRBV6-5,CASSYSPQGGYEQYF,TGTGCCAGCAGTTACTCGCCCCAGGGCGGGTACGAGCAGTACTTC
TRBJ2-3,TRBD2,-,TRBV7-3,CASSLGAGGPGDTQYF,TGTGCCAGCAGCTTAGGAGCGGGAGGGCCAGGAGATACGCAGTATTTT
TRBJ1-4,-,-,TRBV18,CASSLPTMGLNEKLFF,TGTGCCAGCTCACTGCCGACAATGGGGCTTAATGAAAAACTGTTTTTT
TRBJ1-6,-,-,TRBV29-1,CSVQGAEDNSPLHF,TGCAGCGTTCAAGGTGCGGAAGATAATTCACCCCTCCACTTT
TRBJ2-1,-,-,TRBV4-3,CASRTPDREGTENNEQFF,TGCGCCAGCCGAACCCCGGACAGAGAGGGGACGGAAAACAATGAGCAGTTCTTC
TRBJ2-7,-,few,TRBV30,CAWSDYPGTGPYEQYF,TGTGCCTGGAGTGACTACCCCGGCACAGGGCCCTACGAGCAGTACTTC
TRBJ2-3,TRBD2,-,TRBV7-9,CASSFTSGSTDTQYF,TGTGCCAGCAGCTTTACTAGCGGGAGCACAGATACGCAGTATTTT
TRBJ2-5,-,-,TRBV25-1,CASSARGETQYF,TGTGCCAGCAGTGCAAGGGGAGAGACCCAGTACTTC
TRBJ2-1,-,few,TRBV4-2,CASSLRQETYNEQFF,TGTGCCAGCAGCCTCCGACAGGAAACCTACAATGAGCAGTTCTTC